This entry features one T cell receptor (beta chain) sequence. This specimen belongs to a study of blood T cell repertoires in COVID-19. V gave up 2 bases and J gave up 3 bases; unmatched junction bases: 3. CDR3 length: 15 amino acids. In germline, CDR1 is MDHEN, CDR2 SYDVKM. Generated by immunoSEQ multiplex PCR, the TCRdb table keeps only in-frame clones and is missing some. The sample has over 130,000 clones, approximately 78% seen once. The sample consisted of peripheral blood. The rearrangement links TRBV28 to TRBJ1-5, with TRBD1 matching over 8 bases. The sequence derives from a woman aged 80 or over with acute or convalescent COVID-19. The CDR3 coding sequence is TGTGCCAGCAGTTTAGGGACAGGCTCCAATCAGCCCCAGCATTTT. Encoded protein: CASSLGTGSNQPQHF.